This T cell receptor (beta chain) was captured in a study of T cells in Graves' hyperthyroidism and ophthalmopathy. General study points: Also found in blood were most expanded thyroid clonotypes above 0.001.

The length of the CDR3 is 12 residues. Trimming took off 1 base at V and 5 bases at J, with 6 bases between the two ends. Looked up from germline, CDR1 is SGHVT and CDR2 is SQSDAQ. This clonotype was recorded at least ten times. What it binds is not known. Amplification of TCR beta CDR3 regions was performed using RNA transcripts as template. An initial round of RT-PCR targeting the TCR CDR3 relied on the HTBI primer set. TCRdb called the multiplex PCR reads again in MiXCR, with one record for every CDR3 protein. The table records just under 750,000 distinct CDR3 sequences, 30% to 40% of them present only once.

This clonotype originated in a woman aged 40-49 years with Graves' hyperthyroidism. The chain employs TRBV7-4 and TRBJ2-7; D is uncertain. Material: blood. The CDR3 loop reads CASSLGLDEQYF. The DNA for the CDR3 is TGTGCCAGCAGCTTAGGGCTAGACGAGCAGTACTTC.